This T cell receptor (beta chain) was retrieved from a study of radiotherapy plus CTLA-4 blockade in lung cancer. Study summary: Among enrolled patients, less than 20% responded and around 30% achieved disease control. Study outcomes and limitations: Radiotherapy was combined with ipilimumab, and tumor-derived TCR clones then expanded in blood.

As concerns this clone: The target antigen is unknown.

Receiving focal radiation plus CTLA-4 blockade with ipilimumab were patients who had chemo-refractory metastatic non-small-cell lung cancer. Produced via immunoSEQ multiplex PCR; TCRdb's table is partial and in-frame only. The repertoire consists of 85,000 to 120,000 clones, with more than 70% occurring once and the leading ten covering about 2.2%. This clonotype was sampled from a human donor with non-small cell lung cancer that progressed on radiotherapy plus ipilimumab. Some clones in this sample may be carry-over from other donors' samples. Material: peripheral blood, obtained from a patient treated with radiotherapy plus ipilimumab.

The CDR3: CASTIQGSGHEQYF. CDR3 nucleotides: TGTGCCAGCACAATACAGGGAAGTGGGCACGAGCAGTACTTC. V and J are TRBV7-9 and TRBJ2-7; D might be TRBD1 (6 bases). The V end lost 7 bases, the J end lost 5 bases, and 18 bases lay between the germline ends. Germline CDR1 reads SEHNR; CDR2 reads FQNEAQ (reference sequence). The CDR3 loop spans 14 amino acids.